These T cell receptor beta chains were read from a single sample in a study of shared clonotypes between healthy human individuals. Sequencing was performed with immunoSEQ multiplex PCR; in TCRdb, only in-frame clones are kept and a portion is missing. Of about 680,000 clones in the sample, just over 90% were seen once. Sequencing was carried out using naive CD8+ T cells sorted from blood. The receptor set was obtained from a man aged 25 to 45 in good health. Each CDR3 is given with its conserved first and last residue. The order of the fields is J gene, V gene, D gene, CDR3 DNA, CDR3 protein. The D gene is left open where the match is weak.

J: TRBJ2-5; V: TRBV5-1; D: TRBD2; DNA: TGCGCCAGCACCCTAGCGGGAGGGCCCTTGGAGACCCAGTACTTC; CDR3: CASTLAGGPLETQYF
J: TRBJ1-4; V: TRBV18; D: -; DNA: TGTGCCAGCTCACCCCCGGGGGGGGAGGCTAATGAAAAACTGTTTTTT; CDR3: CASSPPGGEANEKLFF
J: TRBJ2-2; V: TRBV28; D: TRBD2; DNA: TGTGCCAGCAGTGCTCTAGCGGGAGGGCCCGGGGAGCTGTTTTTT; CDR3: CASSALAGGPGELFF
J: TRBJ1-3; V: TRBV14; D: -; DNA: TGTGCCAGCAGCCAGTTTACCGGGAGCTCTGGAAACACCATATATTTT; CDR3: CASSQFTGSSGNTIYF
J: TRBJ2-3; V: TRBV9; D: -; DNA: TGTGCCAGCAGCGTTCTCGGAGGGCGGCTTCTCACAGATACGCAGTATTTT; CDR3: CASSVLGGRLLTDTQYF
J: TRBJ1-1; V: TRBV7-9; D: -; DNA: TGTGCCAGCAGCTCCACTGACATATCAACGGGAGAAGCTTTCTTT; CDR3: CASSSTDISTGEAFF
J: TRBJ2-7; V: TRBV11-2; D: -; DNA: TGTGCCAGCAGCAGCATGCGCTACGAGCAGTACTTC; CDR3: CASSSMRYEQYF
J: TRBJ2-7; V: TRBV29-1; D: -; DNA: TGCAGCGTTGGCGTAGCTGGAGGGGGCCCCTGGGAGCAGTACTTC; CDR3: CSVGVAGGGPWEQYF
J: TRBJ2-7; V: TRBV6-6; D: -; DNA: TGTGCCAGCAGCGAGGGCGGACCTCCCTACGAGCAGTACTTC; CDR3: CASSEGGPPYEQYF
J: TRBJ1-1; V: TRBV11-2; D: -; DNA: TGTGCCAGCAGCTCGTCGGTCCTTTTTGAAGCTTTCTTT; CDR3: CASSSSVLFEAFF
J: TRBJ2-7; V: TRBV2; D: TRBD1; DNA: TGTGCCAGCAGGACAGGGGGCCTTACCTACGAGCAGTACTTC; CDR3: CASRTGGLTYEQYF